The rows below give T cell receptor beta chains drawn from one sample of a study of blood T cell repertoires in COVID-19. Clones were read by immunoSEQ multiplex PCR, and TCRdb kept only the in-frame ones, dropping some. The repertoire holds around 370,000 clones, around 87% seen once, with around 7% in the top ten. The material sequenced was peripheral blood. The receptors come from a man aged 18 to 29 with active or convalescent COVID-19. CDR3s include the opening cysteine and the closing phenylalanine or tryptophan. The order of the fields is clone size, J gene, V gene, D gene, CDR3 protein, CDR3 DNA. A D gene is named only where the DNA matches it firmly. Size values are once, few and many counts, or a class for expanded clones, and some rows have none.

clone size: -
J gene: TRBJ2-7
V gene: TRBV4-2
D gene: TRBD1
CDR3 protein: CASSDRDRAYEQYF
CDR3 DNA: TGTGCCAGCAGCGACCGGGACAGGGCCTACGAGCAGTACTTC

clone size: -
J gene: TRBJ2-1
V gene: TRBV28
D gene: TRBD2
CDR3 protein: CASTVAGLSYNEQFF
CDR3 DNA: TGTGCCAGCACCGTAGCGGGACTTTCCTACAATGAGCAGTTCTTC

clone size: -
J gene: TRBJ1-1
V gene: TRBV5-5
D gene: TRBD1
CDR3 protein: CASSEDRALVNTEAFF
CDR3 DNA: TGTGCCAGCAGCGAGGACAGGGCGTTGGTGAACACTGAAGCTTTCTTT

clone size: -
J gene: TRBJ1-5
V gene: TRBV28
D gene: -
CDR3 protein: CASSPPGRGNQPQHF
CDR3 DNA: TGTGCCAGCAGTCCCCCAGGCAGAGGCAATCAGCCCCAGCATTTT

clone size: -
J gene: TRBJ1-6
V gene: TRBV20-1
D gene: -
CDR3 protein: CSASRNLGEGYSPLHF
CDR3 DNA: TGCAGTGCTAGTCGGAATCTAGGGGAAGGTTATTCACCCCTCCACTTT

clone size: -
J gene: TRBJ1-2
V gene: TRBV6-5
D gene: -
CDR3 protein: CASTLGSVSYGYTF
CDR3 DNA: TGTGCCAGCACCCTAGGGAGCGTTAGCTATGGCTACACCTTC

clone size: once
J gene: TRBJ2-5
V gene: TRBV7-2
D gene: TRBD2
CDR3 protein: CASSLVFSGGFQETQYF
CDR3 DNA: TGTGCCAGCAGCTTAGTTTTTAGCGGGGGGTTCCAAGAGACCCAGTACTTC

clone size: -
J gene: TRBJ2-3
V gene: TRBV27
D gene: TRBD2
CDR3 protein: CASSGLADTQYF
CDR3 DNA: TGTGCCAGCAGTGGACTAGCTGATACGCAGTATTTT

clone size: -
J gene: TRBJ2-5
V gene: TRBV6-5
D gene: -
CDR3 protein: CASSYSRLVQETQYF
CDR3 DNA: TGTGCCAGCAGTTACTCTAGACTAGTTCAAGAGACCCAGTACTTC

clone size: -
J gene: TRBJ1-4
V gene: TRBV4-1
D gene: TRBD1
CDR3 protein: CASSSRQGMSEKLFF
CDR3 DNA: TGCGCCAGCAGCTCTCGACAGGGGATGAGTGAAAAACTGTTTTTT

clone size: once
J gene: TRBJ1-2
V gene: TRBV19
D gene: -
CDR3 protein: CASRETVLWSYTF
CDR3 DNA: TGTGCCAGTAGGGAGACAGTACTATGGAGCTACACCTTC

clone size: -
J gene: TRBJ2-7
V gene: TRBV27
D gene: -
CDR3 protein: CASSLRVGLSYEQYF
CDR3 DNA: TGTGCCAGCAGTCTTCGTGTGGGCTTATCCTACGAGCAGTACTTC

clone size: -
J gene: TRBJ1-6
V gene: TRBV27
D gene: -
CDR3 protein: CASSFIGQNYNSPLHF
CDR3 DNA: TGTGCCAGCAGTTTTATTGGACAGAACTATAATTCACCCCTCCACTTT

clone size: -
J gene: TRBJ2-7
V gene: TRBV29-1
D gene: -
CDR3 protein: CSVEQDTNEQYF
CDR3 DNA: TGCAGCGTTGAACAAGACACGAACGAGCAGTACTTC

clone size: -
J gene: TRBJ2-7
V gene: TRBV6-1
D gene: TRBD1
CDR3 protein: CASSEGQGLGHQYF
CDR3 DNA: TGTGCCAGCAGTGAGGGACAGGGCTTGGGTCATCAGTACTTC

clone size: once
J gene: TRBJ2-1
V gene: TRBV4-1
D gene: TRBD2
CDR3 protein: CASSQAGGYNEQFF
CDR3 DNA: TGCGCCAGCAGCCAGGCGGGGGGCTACAATGAGCAGTTCTTC

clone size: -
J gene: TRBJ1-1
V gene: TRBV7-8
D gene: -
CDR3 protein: CASSLQGVGVNTEAFF
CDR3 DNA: TGTGCCAGCAGCTTACAGGGTGTTGGGGTGAACACTGAAGCTTTCTTT

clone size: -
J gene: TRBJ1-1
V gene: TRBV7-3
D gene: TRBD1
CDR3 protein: CASSLKGQMNTEAFF
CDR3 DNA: TGTGCCAGCAGCTTAAAGGGACAGATGAACACTGAAGCTTTCTTT

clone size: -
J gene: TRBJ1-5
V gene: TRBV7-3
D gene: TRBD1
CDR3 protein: CASSLGTVKEPQHF
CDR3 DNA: TGTGCCAGCAGCTTAGGGACAGTCAAGGAGCCCCAGCATTTT

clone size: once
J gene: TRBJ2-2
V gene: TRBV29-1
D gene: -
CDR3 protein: CSVRTSTRDTGELFF
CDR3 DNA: TGCAGCGTTCGCACATCTACTCGGGACACCGGGGAGCTGTTTTTT

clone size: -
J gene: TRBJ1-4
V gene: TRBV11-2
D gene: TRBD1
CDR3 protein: CASSLDPSTGGRREKLFF
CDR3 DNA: TGTGCCAGCAGCTTAGATCCATCGACAGGGGGCCGGCGGGAAAAACTGTTTTTT

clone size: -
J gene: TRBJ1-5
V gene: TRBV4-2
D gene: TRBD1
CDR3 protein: CASSLRTGGEDQPQHF
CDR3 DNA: TGTGCCAGCAGCCTACGGACAGGGGGGGAGGATCAGCCCCAGCATTTT

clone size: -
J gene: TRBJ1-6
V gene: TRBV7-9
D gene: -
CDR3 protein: CASSAEGNNSPLHF
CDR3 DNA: TGTGCCAGCAGCGCCGAGGGAAATAATTCACCCCTCCACTTT

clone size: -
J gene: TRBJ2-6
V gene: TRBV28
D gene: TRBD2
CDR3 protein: CASISGGSGANVLTF
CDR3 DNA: TGTGCCAGCATCTCGGGAGGCTCTGGGGCCAACGTGCTGACTTTC

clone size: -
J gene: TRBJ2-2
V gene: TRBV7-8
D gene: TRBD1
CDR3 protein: CASSLGGQGLGELFF
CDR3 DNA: TGTGCCAGCAGCTTAGGGGGACAGGGTCTCGGGGAGCTGTTTTTT

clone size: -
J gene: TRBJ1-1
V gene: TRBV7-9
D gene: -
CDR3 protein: CASSFLQGVVAFF
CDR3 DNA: TGTGCCAGCAGCTTCTTACAGGGTGTTGTAGCTTTCTTT

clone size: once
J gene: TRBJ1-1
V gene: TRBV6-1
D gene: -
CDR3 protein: CASYWGGTEAFF
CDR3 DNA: TGTGCCAGCTATTGGGGCGGCACTGAAGCTTTCTTT

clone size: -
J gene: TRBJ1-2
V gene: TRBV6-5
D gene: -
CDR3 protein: CASRLQGNYGYTF
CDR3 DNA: TGTGCCAGCAGGCTACAGGGCAACTATGGCTACACCTTC

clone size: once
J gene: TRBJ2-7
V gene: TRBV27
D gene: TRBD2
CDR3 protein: CASRRDSGASYEQYF
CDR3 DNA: TGTGCCAGCAGACGTGATAGCGGGGCCTCCTACGAGCAGTACTTC

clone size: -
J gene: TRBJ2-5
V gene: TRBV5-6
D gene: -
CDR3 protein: CASSRAGGHQETQYF
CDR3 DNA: TGTGCCAGCAGTAGAGCGGGCGGGCACCAAGAGACCCAGTACTTC

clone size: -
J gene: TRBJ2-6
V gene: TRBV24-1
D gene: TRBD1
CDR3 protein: CATSPGTGISGANVLTF
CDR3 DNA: TGTGCCACCAGCCCCGGGACAGGCATCTCTGGGGCCAACGTGCTGACTTTC

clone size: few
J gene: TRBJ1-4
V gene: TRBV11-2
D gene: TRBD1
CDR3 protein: CASSLEGTGSEKLFF
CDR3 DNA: TGTGCCAGCAGCTTAGAGGGGACAGGGAGTGAAAAACTGTTTTTT

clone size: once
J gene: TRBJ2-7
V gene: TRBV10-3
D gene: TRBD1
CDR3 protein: CAISDAGTGGTYEQYF
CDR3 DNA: TGTGCCATCAGTGATGCCGGGACAGGGGGGACCTACGAGCAGTACTTC

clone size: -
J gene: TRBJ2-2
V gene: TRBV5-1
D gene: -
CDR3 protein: CASSSVAGKNTGELFF
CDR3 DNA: TGCGCCAGCAGCTCGGTTGCGGGGAAGAACACCGGGGAGCTGTTTTTT

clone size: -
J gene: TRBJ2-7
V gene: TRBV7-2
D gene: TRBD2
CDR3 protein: CASSLGTSAYEQYF
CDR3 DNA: TGTGCCAGCAGCTTAGGGACTAGCGCCTACGAGCAGTACTTC

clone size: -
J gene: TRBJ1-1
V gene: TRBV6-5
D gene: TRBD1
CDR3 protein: CASSYRGQGGTEAFF
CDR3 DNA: TGTGCCAGCAGTTACAGGGGACAGGGAGGGACTGAAGCTTTCTTT

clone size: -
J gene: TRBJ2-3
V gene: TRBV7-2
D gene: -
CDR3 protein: CASSSRLEKVQDTQYF
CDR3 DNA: TGTGCCAGCAGCTCTCGACTAGAGAAGGTCCAAGATACGCAGTATTTT

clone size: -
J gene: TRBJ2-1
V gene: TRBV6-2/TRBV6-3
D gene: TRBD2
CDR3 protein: CASSQTSGGANEQFF
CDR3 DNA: TGTGCCAGCAGTCAAACTAGCGGGGGGGCAAATGAGCAGTTCTTC

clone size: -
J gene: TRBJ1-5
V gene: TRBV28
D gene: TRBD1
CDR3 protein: CASNTNRGYGNQPQHF
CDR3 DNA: TGTGCCAGCAACACTAACAGGGGTTATGGAAATCAGCCCCAGCATTTT

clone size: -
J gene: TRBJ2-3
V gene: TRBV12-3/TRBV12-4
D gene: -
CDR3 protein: CASSIIPDTQYF
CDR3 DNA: TGTGCCAGCAGCATCATCCCAGATACGCAGTATTTT

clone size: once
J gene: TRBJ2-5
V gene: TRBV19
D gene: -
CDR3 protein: CASSRTGRGETQYF
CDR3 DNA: TGTGCCAGTAGTCGGACAGGGCGGGGGGAGACCCAGTACTTC

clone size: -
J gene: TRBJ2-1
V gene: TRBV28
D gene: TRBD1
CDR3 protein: CASSFPGTGVNEQFF
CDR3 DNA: TGTGCCAGCAGCTTCCCCGGGACAGGGGTCAATGAGCAGTTCTTC

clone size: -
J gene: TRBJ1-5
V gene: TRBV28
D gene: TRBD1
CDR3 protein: CASSAPGQGGRWDQPQHF
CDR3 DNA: TGTGCCAGCAGTGCCCCGGGACAGGGAGGAAGGTGGGATCAGCCCCAGCATTTT

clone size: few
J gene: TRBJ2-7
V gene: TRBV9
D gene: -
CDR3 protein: CASSITGLSYEQYF
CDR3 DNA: TGTGCCAGCAGCATAACGGGACTCAGCTACGAGCAGTACTTC

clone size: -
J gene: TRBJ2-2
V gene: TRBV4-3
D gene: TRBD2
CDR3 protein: CASSQESGTRSTGELFF
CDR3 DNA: TGCGCCAGCAGCCAAGAGTCCGGGACTAGAAGCACCGGGGAGCTGTTTTTT

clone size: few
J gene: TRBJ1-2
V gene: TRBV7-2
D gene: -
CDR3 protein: CASSVGQSYGYTF
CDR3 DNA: TGTGCCAGCAGCGTAGGACAGAGCTATGGCTACACCTTC

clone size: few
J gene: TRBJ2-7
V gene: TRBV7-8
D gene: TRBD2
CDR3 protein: CASTRGGEQYF
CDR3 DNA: TGTGCCAGCACCCGGGGGGGTGAGCAGTACTTC

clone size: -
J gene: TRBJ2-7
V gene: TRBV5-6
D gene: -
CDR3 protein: CASSLGDLFTGRQYF
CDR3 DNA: TGTGCCAGCAGCTTGGGGGACCTCTTTACAGGGCGTCAGTACTTC

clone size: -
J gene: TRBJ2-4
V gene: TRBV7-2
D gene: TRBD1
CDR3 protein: CASSSPGTGGQRNIQYF
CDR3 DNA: TGTGCCAGCAGCTCCCCCGGGACAGGGGGCCAGAGAAACATTCAGTACTTC

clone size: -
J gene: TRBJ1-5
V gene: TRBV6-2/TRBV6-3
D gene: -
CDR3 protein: CASSYGGQFNQPQHF
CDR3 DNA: TGTGCCAGCAGTTACGGCGGACAGTTTAATCAGCCCCAGCATTTT

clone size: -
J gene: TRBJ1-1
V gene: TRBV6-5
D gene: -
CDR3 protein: CASSYRPQGGTEAFF
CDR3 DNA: TGTGCCAGCAGTTACCGCCCACAGGGTGGGACTGAAGCTTTCTTT

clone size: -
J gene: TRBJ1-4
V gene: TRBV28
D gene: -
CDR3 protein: CASYSNEKLFF
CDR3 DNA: TGTGCCAGCTACTCAAATGAAAAACTGTTTTTT

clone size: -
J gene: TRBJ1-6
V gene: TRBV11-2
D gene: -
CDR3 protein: CASSLEWGSRSPLHF
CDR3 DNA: TGTGCCAGCAGCTTAGAGTGGGGCTCTCGATCACCCCTCCACTTT